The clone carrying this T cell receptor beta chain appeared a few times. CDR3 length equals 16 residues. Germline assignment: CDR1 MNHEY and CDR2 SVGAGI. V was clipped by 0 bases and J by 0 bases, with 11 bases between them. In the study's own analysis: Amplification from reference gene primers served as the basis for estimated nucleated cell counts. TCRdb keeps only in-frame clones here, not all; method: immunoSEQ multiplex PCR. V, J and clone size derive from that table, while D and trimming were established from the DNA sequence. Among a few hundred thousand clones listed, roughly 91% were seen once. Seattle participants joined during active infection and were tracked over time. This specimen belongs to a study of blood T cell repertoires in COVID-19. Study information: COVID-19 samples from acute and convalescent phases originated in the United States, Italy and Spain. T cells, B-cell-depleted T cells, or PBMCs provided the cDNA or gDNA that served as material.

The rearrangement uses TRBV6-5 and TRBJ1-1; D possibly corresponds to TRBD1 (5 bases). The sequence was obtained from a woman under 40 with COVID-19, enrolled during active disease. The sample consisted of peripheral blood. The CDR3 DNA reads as TGTGCCAGCAGTTACTCGACCCAGGGCATGAACACTGAAGCTTTCTTT. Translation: CASSYSTQGMNTEAFF.